This passage covers 11 T cell receptor beta chains from one sample sequenced in a study of blood T cell repertoires in COVID-19. This table comes from immunoSEQ multiplex PCR, and its TCRdb copy is limited to in-frame clones, with some not included. The sample has over 15,000 clones, approximately 88% seen once. The specimen sequenced was peripheral blood. These receptors all come from a woman older than 75 with COVID-19, enrolled during active disease.

There are a few counts of this clone. This rearrangement joins TRBV19 to TRBJ1-1; 8 bases line up with TRBD1. The CDR3 runs to 13 residues. CDR1 is LNHDA, CDR2 SQIVND, per germline (reference sequence). V shed 10 bases, J shed 3 bases, and the junction held 7 bases outside the gene matches. The CDR3 sequence: CATKGQEDTEAFF. Written as DNA, the CDR3 is TGTGCCACCAAGGGACAGGAGGACACTGAAGCTTTCTTT. The whole variable domain, filled in from reference TRBV19 and TRBJ1-1, reads DGGITQSPKYLFRKEGQNVTLSCEQNLNHDAMYWYRQDPGQGLRLIYYSQIVNDFQKGDIAEGYSVSREKKESFPLTVTSAQKNPTAFYLCATKGQEDTEAFFGQGTRLTVV.

V is TRBV25-1 and J is TRBJ1-4; D might be TRBD1 (5 bases). Trimming cost V 8 bases and J 9 bases, with 19 bases left between them. This CDR3 has 14 amino acids. Germline V lookup: CDR1 MGHDK, CDR2 SYGVNS. The CDR3 nucleotides read TGTGCCAGCGCCCCGGAGGGGAGAGGCAAAAAACTGTTTTTT. It yields the protein CASAPEGRGKKLFF. The variable domain in full, completed from reference TRBV25-1 and TRBJ1-4, reads EADIYQTPRYLVIGTGKKITLECSQTMGHDKMYWYQQDPGMELHLIHYSYGVNSTEKGDLSSESTVSRIRTEHFPLTLESARPSHTSQYLCASAPEGRGKKLFFGSGTQLSVL.

The V gene is TRBV18, the J gene TRBJ1-5; D not certain. With 0 bases removed from V and 9 bases from J, the gap between germline ends came to 15 bases. This CDR3 is 15 amino acids long. CDR1 is KGHSH, CDR2 LQKENI, per germline. CDR3 amino acids: CASSPPGEALGPQHF. The CDR3 DNA is TGTGCCAGCTCACCACCCGGAGAGGCCTTAGGGCCCCAGCATTTT.

The chain combines TRBV6-1 with TRBJ1-2; 7 nucleotides line up with TRBD1. The V gene's germline CDR1 is MNHNS and CDR2 SASEGT. V dropped 3 bases and J dropped 5; count of bases not matched to a gene: 9. This CDR3 contains 15 residues. The CDR3 sequence is CASSDRKGAWYGYTF. As DNA, the CDR3 is TGTGCCAGCAGTGACCGAAAGGGGGCTTGGTATGGCTACACCTTC.

V gene TRBV28 combines with J gene TRBJ1-2; 9 nucleotides align to TRBD1. The CDR3 has 16 residues. Trimming cost V 6 bases and J 5 bases; bases outside gene matches: 13. From germline, CDR1 is MDHEN and CDR2 SYDVKM. The CDR3 DNA sequence: TGTGCCAGCAGCCGGACGGGACAGGGCCAAGCTTATGGCTACACCTTC. Encoded protein: CASSRTGQGQAYGYTF.

The genes are TRBV11-2 and TRBJ1-1, with D uncertain. The germline V and J ends were trimmed by 4 bases and 2 bases, with 11 bases remaining between them. The germline V gene has CDR1 SGHAT and CDR2 FQNNGV. This CDR3 spans 14 amino acids. DNA of the CDR3: TGTGCCAGCAGCTCCACTCTTTTAAACACTGAAGCTTTCTTT. Its protein is CASSSTLLNTEAFF.

This chain connects TRBV19 to TRBJ1-1; the D gene is possibly TRBD1 (6 bases). This CDR3 is 13 amino acids long. CDR1 LNHDA and CDR2 SQIVND come from the germline V gene (reference sequence). V was trimmed by 3 bases and J by 8 bases, leaving 13 bases between them. In DNA form, the CDR3 reads TGTGCCAGTAGTATGAGGGGGTCTCCCGAAGCTTTCTTT. Translated: CASSMRGSPEAFF.

The genes are TRBV19 and TRBJ1-2; TRBD1 is a possible D gene (6 bases). CDR3 length equals 14 residues. The germline V gene encodes CDR1 LNHDA and CDR2 SQIVND (reference sequence). V lost 6 bases and J 5 bases, leaving 16 bases between the germline ends. The CDR3 DNA reads as TGTGCCAGTAGAACAGGGTGGACTCCTTATGGCTACACCTTC. It codes for CASRTGWTPYGYTF.

The J gene is TRBJ2-3, the V gene TRBV4-1; TRBD2 aligns across 7 bases. V gave up 4 bases and J gave up 3 bases; unmatched junction bases: 10. The CDR3 spans 16 residues. CDR1 and CDR2 (germline): MGHRA, YSYEKL. The CDR3 DNA is TGCGCCAGCAGCCCCAAGGCTAGCGGCGGAACAGATACGCAGTATTTT. This translates into CASSPKASGGTDTQYF.

J is TRBJ2-1 and V is TRBV5-1, with TRBD2 matching 10 bases. CDR3 size: 14 residues. J lost 9 bases, V lost 0 bases, and 3 bases had no gene match. Per germline, CDR1 SGHRS and CDR2 YFSETQ. CDR3 region: CASSLVLAGAEQFF. As DNA, the CDR3 is TGCGCCAGCAGCTTGGTTCTAGCGGGGGCTGAGCAGTTCTTC.

The chain uses TRBV5-4 and TRBJ1-4, with a possible D match to TRBD1 (6 bases). The CDR3 covers 15 residues. V was trimmed by 4 bases and J by 7 bases, leaving 17 bases between them. From germline, CDR1 is SGHNT and CDR2 YYREEE (reference sequence). The chain's CDR3 is CASSMRQAGGEKLFF. The CDR3 coding sequence is TGTGCCAGCAGCATGAGACAGGCGGGTGGTGAAAAACTGTTTTTT.